One sample yielded the 20 T cell receptor beta chains listed below, sequenced in a study of blood T cells in healthy people across ages. Primed by a sample-barcoded 5' primer and a J-beta primer mix, a second PCR proceeded for roughly 6 to 12 cycles. Via MiXCR, TCRdb re-called the 5' RACE reads, giving one row per CDR3 protein. Of 910,000 or so distinct CDR3 sequences in the sample, roughly 51% were seen once. Sample: blood. The receptors were sampled from a woman aged 55-70 years in good health.

The J gene is TRBJ2-6, the V gene TRBV27; TRBD1 is a possible D gene (7 bases). Germline CDR1 is MNHEY and CDR2 is SMNVEV (reference sequence). The CDR3 is made up of 18 amino acids. The V and J ends lost 3 bases and 1 base respectively, with 16 bases between them. Here the CDR3 reads CASSFVSGGGSGANVLTF. The CDR3 DNA sequence: TGTGCCAGCAGTTTCGTTTCAGGGGGAGGATCTGGGGCCAACGTCCTGACTTTC.

This clonotype has a handful of counts. This chain's CDR3 is CSVDSGTDTQYF. CDR3 DNA: TGCAGCGTTGATTCGGGGACGGATACGCAGTATTTT. V is TRBV29-1 and J is TRBJ2-3, with D perhaps being TRBD1 or TRBD2 (5 bases each). Trimming cost V 3 bases and J 6 bases, with 10 bases left between them. This CDR3 is 12 amino acids long. From germline, CDR1 is SQVTM and CDR2 ANQGSEA.

This clonotype was detected only a few times. V is TRBV2 and J is TRBJ1-5, with D uncertain. Germline CDR1 SNHLY, CDR2 FYNNEI. The V end was cut by 6 bases, the J end by 3 bases, with 6 bases between. This CDR3 region has 12 residues. The CDR3 loop reads CASRDYNQPQHF. CDR3 coding DNA: TGTGCCAGCAGGGACTACAATCAGCCCCAGCATTTT.

The gene calls are TRBV27 and TRBJ1-2; TRBD1 might be the D (6 bases). The CDR3 spans 15 residues. Looked up from germline, CDR1 is MNHEY and CDR2 is SMNVEV (reference sequence). The V end lost 3 bases, the J end lost 4 bases, and 15 bases lay between the germline ends. This CDR3 reads CASSLESRGVYGYTF. For the CDR3, the DNA is TGTGCCAGCAGTTTGGAGTCCAGGGGCGTCTATGGCTACACCTTC.

This clonotype was seen only a few times. The J gene is TRBJ2-5, the V gene TRBV20-1, with 10 bases matching TRBD2. Unmatched junction bases numbered 3, after V lost 4 bases and J lost 1 base. The length of the CDR3 is 14 residues. From germline, CDR1 is DFQATT and CDR2 SNEGSKA (reference sequence). The CDR3 DNA sequence: TGCAGTGCTAAATTAGCGGGAGGCCAAGAGACCCAGTACTTC. Protein product: CSAKLAGGQETQYF.

This clonotype turned up a few times. This rearrangement joins TRBV2 to TRBJ2-6; D might be TRBD1 (5 bases). The germline gives CDR1 SNHLY, CDR2 FYNNEI. The CDR3 loop spans 13 amino acids. V lost 9 bases and J lost 6, with 12 bases in between. The CDR3 loop is CARSQGSANVLTF. CDR3 bases: TGTGCCAGGTCCCAGGGTTCGGCCAACGTCCTGACTTTC.

Remarks on this clonotype: A read error may produce the germline difference seen at one junction end. The rearrangement uses TRBV7-8 and TRBJ2-3; D is possibly TRBD2 (5 bases). This CDR3 comprises 14 residues. Germline lookup yields CDR1 SGHVS and CDR2 FQNEAQ. CDR3 DNA sequence: TGTGCCAGCTGTGAGTTTGGGAGCACAGAGACGCAGTATTTT. Its translation: CASCEFGSTETQYF.

The CDR3, as DNA: TGTGCCAGCAGTGAAGACAGAACCTGGGCCCGAGGCGCCGGGACTACAGATTACGAGCAGTACTTC. Protein product: CASSEDRTWARGAGTTDYEQYF. The chain has TRBV2 and TRBJ2-7, with 7 bases lining up with TRBD2. With V trimmed by 1 base and J by 4 bases, 28 bases remained unmatched. Germline CDR1 is SNHLY and CDR2 is FYNNEI. This CDR3 is built from 22 residues.

This clonotype occurred a few times. The chain joins TRBV7-9 to TRBJ2-5; 7 bases line up with TRBD1. Germline-derived CDR1 and CDR2 are SEHNR and FQNEAQ (reference sequence). The V segment lost 5 bases and the J segment 0 bases; nucleotides outside the gene matches: 6. This CDR3 is built from 15 residues. CDR3 in amino acids: CASSLVGQHQETQYF. CDR3 DNA sequence: TGTGCCAGCAGCCTAGTGGGACAGCACCAAGAGACCCAGTACTTC.

The chain carries TRBV6-5 and TRBJ2-1; 7 nucleotides match TRBD2. CDR1 and CDR2 from the germline V gene are MNHEY and SVGAGI. The CDR3 totals 13 residues. V shed 5 bases and J 5 bases; nucleotides not matched to a gene: 3. The CDR3 protein is CASSSGNHNEQFF. The DNA of the CDR3 is TGTGCCAGCAGTAGCGGGAACCACAATGAGCAGTTCTTC.

V is TRBV20-1 and J is TRBJ2-7; TRBD2 matches at 8 bases. This CDR3 has 15 amino acids. After removal of 5 bases from V and 0 bases from J, the junction contained 9 bases not matched to a gene. Germline V gene data show CDR1 as DFQATT and CDR2 as SNEGSKA (reference sequence). CDR3 sequence: CSAEVGGTSSYEQYF. The CDR3 nucleotides read TGCAGTGCTGAGGTCGGAGGGACTAGCTCCTACGAGCAGTACTTC.

This clonotype was seen many times. The chain is built from TRBV10-3 and TRBJ2-3; 10 bases fit TRBD2. The CDR3 sequence is 14 residues long. The V gene's germline CDR1 is ENHRY and CDR2 SYGVKD. The J segment lost 4 bases and the V segment lost 6 bases, leaving 4 bases of the junction unmatched. This chain's CDR3 is CAISSGGGADTQYF. CDR3 bases: TGTGCCATCAGCAGCGGGGGGGGAGCAGATACGCAGTATTTT.

The chain recombines TRBV27 with TRBJ2-3, with D maybe TRBD2 (5 bases). The V gene's germline CDR1 is MNHEY and CDR2 SMNVEV (reference sequence). Trimming stripped 6 bases from V and 4 bases from J, with 17 bases between. The CDR3 is 15 residues long. The CDR3, as DNA: TGTGCCAGCAGCGTTCTACCGGGAAGGCCAGATACGCAGTATTTT. It yields the protein CASSVLPGRPDTQYF.

This clonotype has at least ten counts. The chain joins TRBV6-6 to TRBJ2-5, with a possible D match to TRBD2 (5 bases). Trimming took 5 bases from V and 1 from J, leaving 20 bases between them. CDR3 length: 17 amino acids. Germline loops: CDR1 MNHNY, CDR2 SVGAGI (reference sequence). CDR3 nucleotides: TGTGCCAGCAGTCCGCGGCCGGGATTGGGGTCCCAAGAGACCCAGTACTTC. Residues: CASSPRPGLGSQETQYF.

The rearrangement links TRBV12-3 or TRBV12-4 to TRBJ2-7; TRBD2 matches at 11 bases. The CDR3 loop spans 13 amino acids. J was trimmed by 7 bases and V by 6 bases; bases with no gene match: 5. The CDR3 spells CASRTSGRGEQYF. In DNA form, the CDR3 reads TGTGCCAGCAGAACTAGCGGGAGAGGGGAGCAGTACTTC.

The V gene is TRBV28, the J gene TRBJ1-2, with 8 bases identical to TRBD1. The CDR3 extends over 15 amino acids. The V gene end was trimmed by 5 bases and the J gene end by 4 bases; junction bases not matched to a gene: 9. Germline V gene data show CDR1 as MDHEN and CDR2 as SYDVKM. The CDR3 sequence: CASSLQGATFYGYTF. The CDR3 nucleotides are TGTGCCAGCAGTCTCCAGGGGGCAACCTTCTATGGCTACACCTTC.

This clonotype was seen repeatedly, ten times or more. A much more abundant neighbour one base away suggests this may be a read error. The chain couples TRBV29-1 to TRBJ2-5; TRBD2 aligns across 8 bases. Trimming cost V 7 bases and J 11 bases; bases outside gene matches: 15. There are 13 residues in the CDR3. Germline CDR1 and CDR2: SQVTM and ANQGSEA. CDR3 DNA sequence: TGCAGCGCCGGGGGGGTTGTGGTCAATGAGCAGTACTTC. This codes for CSAGGVVVNEQYF. Variable domain in full (rest from reference TRBV29-1 and TRBJ2-5): SAVISQKPSRDICQRGTSLTIQCQVDSQVTMMFWYRQQPGQSLTLIATANQGSEATYESGFVIDKFPISRPNLTFSTLTVSNMSPEDSSIYLCSAGGVVVNEQYFGPGTRLLVL.

This clonotype was found a few times. This chain uses TRBV3-1 with TRBJ2-7, with D perhaps given as TRBD1 or TRBD2 (5 bases each). The CDR3 extends over 15 amino acids. Trimming shortened V by 0 bases and J by 4 bases, and 13 bases separated the two germline ends. The germline gives CDR1 LGHDT, CDR2 YNNKEL (reference sequence). The CDR3 DNA is TGTGCCAGCAGCCAAGATAGGGACCCAGGGTACGAGCAGTACTTC. Translation: CASSQDRDPGYEQYF.

This clonotype was observed a handful of times. The chain uses TRBV20-1 and TRBJ2-4; 7 bases line up with TRBD1. The J call may be faulty, since TRBJ2-7 better matches the DNA end. Germline CDR1 and CDR2: DFQATT and SNEGSKA (reference sequence). CDR3 length: 12 residues. DNA of the CDR3: TGCAGTGCCTACAGGGGCAACTACGAGCAGTACTTC. It codes for CSAYRGNYEQYF.

The chain uses TRBV4-2 and TRBJ2-7; 9 nucleotides align to TRBD2. Trimming took 3 bases from V and 2 from J; bases not matched to a gene: 5. Germline V gives CDR1 LGHNA, CDR2 YNFKEQ. The CDR3 covers 15 residues. The CDR3 sequence is CASSQRLAVAYEQYF. The CDR3, as DNA: TGTGCCAGCAGCCAGAGACTAGCGGTAGCCTACGAGCAGTACTTC.